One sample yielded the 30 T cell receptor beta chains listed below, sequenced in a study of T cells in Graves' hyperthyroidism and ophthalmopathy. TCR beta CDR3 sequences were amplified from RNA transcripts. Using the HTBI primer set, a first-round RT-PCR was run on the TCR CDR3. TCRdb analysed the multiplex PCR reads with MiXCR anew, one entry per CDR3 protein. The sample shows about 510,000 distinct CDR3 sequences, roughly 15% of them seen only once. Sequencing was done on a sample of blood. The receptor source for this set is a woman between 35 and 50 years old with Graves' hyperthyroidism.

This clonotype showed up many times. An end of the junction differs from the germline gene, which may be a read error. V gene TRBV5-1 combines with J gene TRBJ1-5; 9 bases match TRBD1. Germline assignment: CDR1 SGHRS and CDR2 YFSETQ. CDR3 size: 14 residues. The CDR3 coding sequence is TGTGCCAGCAGTCCCGGGACAGGGAATCAGCCCCAGCATTTT. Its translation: CASSPGTGNQPQHF.

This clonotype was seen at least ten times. DNA of the CDR3: TGTGCCAGCAGTTTCACGGGAGAGGGCACCGGGGAGCTGTTTTTT. Protein product: CASSFTGEGTGELFF. V and J are TRBV28 and TRBJ2-2; weak D call: TRBD2 (6 bases). CDR1 MDHEN and CDR2 SYDVKM come from the germline V gene. CDR3 size: 15 residues. Trimming removed 3 bases at V and 4 bases at J, with 12 bases between.

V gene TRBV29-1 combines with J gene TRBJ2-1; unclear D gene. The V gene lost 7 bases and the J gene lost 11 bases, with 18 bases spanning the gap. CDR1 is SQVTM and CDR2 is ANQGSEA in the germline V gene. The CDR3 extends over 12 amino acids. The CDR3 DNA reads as TGCAGCGCCCTTTATGCGAAAGGAAAGCAGTTCTTC. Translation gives CSALYAKGKQFF.

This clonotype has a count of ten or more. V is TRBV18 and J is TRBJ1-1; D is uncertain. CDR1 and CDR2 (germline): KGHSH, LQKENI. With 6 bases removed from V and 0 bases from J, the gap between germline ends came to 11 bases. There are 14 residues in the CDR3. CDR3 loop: CASSAPGVNTEAFF. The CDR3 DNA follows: TGTGCCAGCTCGGCCCCTGGGGTGAACACTGAAGCTTTCTTT. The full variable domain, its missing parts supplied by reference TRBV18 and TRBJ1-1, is NAGVMQNPRHLVRRRGQEARLRCSPMKGHSHVYWYRQLPEEGLKFMVYLQKENIIDESGMPKERFSAEFPKEGPSILRIQQVVRGDSAAYFCASSAPGVNTEAFFGQGTRLTVV.

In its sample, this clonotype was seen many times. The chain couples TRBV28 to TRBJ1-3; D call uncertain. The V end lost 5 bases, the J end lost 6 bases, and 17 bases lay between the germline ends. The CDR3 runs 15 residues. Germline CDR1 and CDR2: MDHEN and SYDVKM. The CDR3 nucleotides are TGTGCCAGCAGTCTACAGCCTGCAGTGCAAAACACCATATATTTT. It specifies CASSLQPAVQNTIYF.

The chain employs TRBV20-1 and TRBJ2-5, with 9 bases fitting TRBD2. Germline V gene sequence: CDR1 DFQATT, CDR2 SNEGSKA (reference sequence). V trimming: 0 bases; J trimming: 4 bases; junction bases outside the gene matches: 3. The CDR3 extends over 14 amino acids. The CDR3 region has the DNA TGCAGTGCTAGAGAAGCGGGAGGAACAGAGACCCAGTACTTC. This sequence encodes CSAREAGGTETQYF.

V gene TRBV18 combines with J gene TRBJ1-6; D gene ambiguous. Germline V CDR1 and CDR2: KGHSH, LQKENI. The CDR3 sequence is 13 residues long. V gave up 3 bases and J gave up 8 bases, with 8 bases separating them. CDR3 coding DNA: TGTGCCAGCTCACCGCAACTCGATTCACCCCTCCACTTT. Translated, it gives CASSPQLDSPLHF.

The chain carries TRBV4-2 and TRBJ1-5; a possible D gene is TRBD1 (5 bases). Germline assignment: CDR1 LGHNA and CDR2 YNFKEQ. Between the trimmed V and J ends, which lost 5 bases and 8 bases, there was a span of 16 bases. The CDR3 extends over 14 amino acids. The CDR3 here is CASSEFGGEKPQHF. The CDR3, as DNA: TGTGCCAGCAGCGAATTCGGGGGGGAAAAGCCCCAGCATTTT.

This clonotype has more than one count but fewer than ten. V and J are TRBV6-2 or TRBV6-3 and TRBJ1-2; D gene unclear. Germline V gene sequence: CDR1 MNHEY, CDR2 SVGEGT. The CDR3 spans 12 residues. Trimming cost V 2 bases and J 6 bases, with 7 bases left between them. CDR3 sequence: CASSYGIHGYTF. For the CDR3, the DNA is TGTGCCAGCAGTTACGGGATCCATGGCTACACCTTC.

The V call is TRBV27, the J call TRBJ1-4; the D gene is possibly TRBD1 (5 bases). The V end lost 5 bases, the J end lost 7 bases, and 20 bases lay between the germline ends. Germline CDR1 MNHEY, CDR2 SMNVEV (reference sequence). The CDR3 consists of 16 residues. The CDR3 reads CASSTLGAGLFEKLFF. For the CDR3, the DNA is TGTGCCAGCAGTACCCTCGGGGCAGGGCTTTTTGAAAAACTGTTTTTT.

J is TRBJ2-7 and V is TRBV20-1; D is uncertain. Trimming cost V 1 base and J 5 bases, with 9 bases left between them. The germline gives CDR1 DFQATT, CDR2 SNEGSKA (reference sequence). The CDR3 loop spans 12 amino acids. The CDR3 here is CSARVTVDEQYF. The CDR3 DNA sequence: TGCAGTGCTAGAGTCACCGTGGACGAGCAGTACTTC.

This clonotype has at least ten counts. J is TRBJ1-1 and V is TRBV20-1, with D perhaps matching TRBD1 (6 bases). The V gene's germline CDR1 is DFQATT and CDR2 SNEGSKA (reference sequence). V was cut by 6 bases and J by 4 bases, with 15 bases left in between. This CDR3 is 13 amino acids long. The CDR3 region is CSAEGGGITEAFF. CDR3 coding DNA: TGCAGTGCGGAGGGGGGGGGAATCACTGAAGCTTTCTTT.

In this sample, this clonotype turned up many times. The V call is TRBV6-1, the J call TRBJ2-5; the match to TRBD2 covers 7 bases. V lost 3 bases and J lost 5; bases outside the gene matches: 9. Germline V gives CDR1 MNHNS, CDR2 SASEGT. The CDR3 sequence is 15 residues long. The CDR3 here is CASSDSGGGRETQYF. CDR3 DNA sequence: TGTGCCAGCAGTGACAGTGGGGGGGGACGGGAGACCCAGTACTTC.

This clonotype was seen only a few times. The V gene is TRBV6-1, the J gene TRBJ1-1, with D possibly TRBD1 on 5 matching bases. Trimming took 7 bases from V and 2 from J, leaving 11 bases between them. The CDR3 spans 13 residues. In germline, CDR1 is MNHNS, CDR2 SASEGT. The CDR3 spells CASNGQINTEAFF. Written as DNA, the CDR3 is TGTGCCAGCAACGGACAAATAAACACTGAAGCTTTCTTT.

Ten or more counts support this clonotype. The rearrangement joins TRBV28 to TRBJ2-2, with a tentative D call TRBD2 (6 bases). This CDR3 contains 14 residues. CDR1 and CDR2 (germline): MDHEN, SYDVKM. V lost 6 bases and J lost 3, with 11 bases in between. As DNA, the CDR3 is TGTGCCAGCAGGCGGGGAGTGGACACCGGGGAGCTGTTTTTT. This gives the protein CASRRGVDTGELFF.

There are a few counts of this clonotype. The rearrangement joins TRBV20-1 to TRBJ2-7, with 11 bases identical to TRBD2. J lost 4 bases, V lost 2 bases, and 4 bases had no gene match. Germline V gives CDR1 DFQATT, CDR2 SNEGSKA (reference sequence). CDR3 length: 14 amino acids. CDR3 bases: TGCAGTGCTAGATCACTAGCGGGAGAATACGAGCAGTACTTC. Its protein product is CSARSLAGEYEQYF.

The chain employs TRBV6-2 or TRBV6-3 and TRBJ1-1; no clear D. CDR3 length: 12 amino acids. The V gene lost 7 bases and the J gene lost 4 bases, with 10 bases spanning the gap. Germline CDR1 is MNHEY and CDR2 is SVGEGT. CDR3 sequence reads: CASTGVFTEAFF. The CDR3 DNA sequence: TGTGCCAGCACCGGGGTTTTCACTGAAGCTTTCTTT.

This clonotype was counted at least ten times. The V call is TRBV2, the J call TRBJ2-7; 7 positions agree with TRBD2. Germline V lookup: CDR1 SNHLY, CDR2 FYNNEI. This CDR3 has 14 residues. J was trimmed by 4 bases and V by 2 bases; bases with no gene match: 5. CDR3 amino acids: CASSEYSGIYEQYF. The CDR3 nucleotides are TGTGCCAGCAGTGAATACAGCGGGATTTACGAGCAGTACTTC.

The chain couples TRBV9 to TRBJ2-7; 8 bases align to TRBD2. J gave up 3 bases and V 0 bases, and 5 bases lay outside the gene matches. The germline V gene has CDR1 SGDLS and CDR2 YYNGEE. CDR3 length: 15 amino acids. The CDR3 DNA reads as TGTGCCAGCAGCGTAGGGGGTAGCGGGGACTACGAGCAGTACTTC. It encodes CASSVGGSGDYEQYF.

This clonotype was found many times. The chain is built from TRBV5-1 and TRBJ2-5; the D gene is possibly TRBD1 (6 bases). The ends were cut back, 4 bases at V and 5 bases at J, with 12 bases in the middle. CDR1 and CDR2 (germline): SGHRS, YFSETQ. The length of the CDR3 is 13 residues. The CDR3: CASSGTSTETQYF. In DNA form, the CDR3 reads TGCGCCAGCAGCGGGACATCGACGGAGACCCAGTACTTC.

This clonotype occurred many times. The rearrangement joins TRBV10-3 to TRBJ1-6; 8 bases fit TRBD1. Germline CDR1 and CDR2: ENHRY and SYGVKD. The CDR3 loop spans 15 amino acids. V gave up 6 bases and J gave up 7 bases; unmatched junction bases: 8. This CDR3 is CAIRDRDRINSPLHF. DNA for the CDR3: TGTGCCATCAGAGACCGGGACAGGATAAATTCACCCCTCCACTTT.

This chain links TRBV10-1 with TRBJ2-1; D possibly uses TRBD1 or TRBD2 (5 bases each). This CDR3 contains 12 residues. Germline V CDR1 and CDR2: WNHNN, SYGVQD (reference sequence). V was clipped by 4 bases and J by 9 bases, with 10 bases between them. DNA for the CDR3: TGCGCCAGCAGTGGGGGGACGGGTGAGCAGTTCTTC. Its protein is CASSGGTGEQFF.

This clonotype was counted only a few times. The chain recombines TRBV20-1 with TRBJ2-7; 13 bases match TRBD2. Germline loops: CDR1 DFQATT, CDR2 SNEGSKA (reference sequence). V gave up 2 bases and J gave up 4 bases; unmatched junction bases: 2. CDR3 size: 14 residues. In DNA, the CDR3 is TGCAGTGCTAGATCGGGACTAGCGGGATACGAGCAGTACTTC. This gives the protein CSARSGLAGYEQYF.

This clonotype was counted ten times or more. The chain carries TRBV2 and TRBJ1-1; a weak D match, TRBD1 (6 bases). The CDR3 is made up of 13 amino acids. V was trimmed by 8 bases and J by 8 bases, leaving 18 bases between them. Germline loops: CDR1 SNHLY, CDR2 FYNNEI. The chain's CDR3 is CASQQETGTEAFF. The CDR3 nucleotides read TGTGCCAGCCAACAGGAAACAGGGACGGAAGCTTTCTTT. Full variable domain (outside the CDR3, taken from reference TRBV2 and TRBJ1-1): EPEVTQTPSHQVTQMGQEVILRCVPISNHLYFYWYRQILGQKVEFLVSFYNNEISEKSEIFDDQFSVERPDGSNFTLKIRSTKLEDSAMYFCASQQETGTEAFFGQGTRLTVV.

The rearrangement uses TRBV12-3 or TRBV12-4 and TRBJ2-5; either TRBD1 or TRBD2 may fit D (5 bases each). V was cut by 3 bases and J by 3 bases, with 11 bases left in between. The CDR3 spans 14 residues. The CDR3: CASSFGGDEETQYF. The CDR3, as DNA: TGTGCCAGCAGTTTTGGTGGGGACGAAGAGACCCAGTACTTC.

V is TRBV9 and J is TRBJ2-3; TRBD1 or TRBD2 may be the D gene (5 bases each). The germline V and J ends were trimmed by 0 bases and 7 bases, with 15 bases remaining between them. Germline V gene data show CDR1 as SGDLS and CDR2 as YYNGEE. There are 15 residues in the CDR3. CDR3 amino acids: CASSVGGTDSNTQYF. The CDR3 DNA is TGTGCCAGCAGCGTAGGAGGGACGGACTCCAATACGCAGTATTTT.

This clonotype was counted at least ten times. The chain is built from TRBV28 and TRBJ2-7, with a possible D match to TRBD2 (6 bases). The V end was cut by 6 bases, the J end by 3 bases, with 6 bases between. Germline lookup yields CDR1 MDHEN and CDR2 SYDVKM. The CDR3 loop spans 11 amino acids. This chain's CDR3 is CASRDYYEQYF. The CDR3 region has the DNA TGTGCCAGCAGGGACTACTACGAGCAGTACTTC. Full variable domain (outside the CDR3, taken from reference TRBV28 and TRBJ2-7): DVKVTQSSRYLVKRTGEKVFLECVQDMDHENMFWYRQDPGLGLRLIYFSYDVKMKEKGDIPEGYSVSREKKERFSLILESASTNQTSMYLCASRDYYEQYFGPGTRLTVT.

CDR3 in amino acids: CASSQNSGPSGNTIYF. In DNA form, the CDR3 reads TGCGCCAGCAGCCAAAATTCAGGGCCCTCTGGAAACACCATATATTTT. V usage is TRBV5-1 and J usage is TRBJ1-3; possible D gene TRBD1, 5 bases. The germline V gene has CDR1 SGHRS and CDR2 YFSETQ. Trimming stripped 4 bases from V and 0 bases from J, with 14 bases between. CDR3 length: 16 residues.

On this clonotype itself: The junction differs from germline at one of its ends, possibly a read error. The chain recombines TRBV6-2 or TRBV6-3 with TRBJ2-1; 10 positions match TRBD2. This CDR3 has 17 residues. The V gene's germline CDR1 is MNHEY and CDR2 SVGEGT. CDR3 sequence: CVSSYSKSSSGRYEQFF. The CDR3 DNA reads TGTGTCAGCAGTTACTCGAAATCGTCTAGCGGGAGATATGAGCAGTTCTTC.

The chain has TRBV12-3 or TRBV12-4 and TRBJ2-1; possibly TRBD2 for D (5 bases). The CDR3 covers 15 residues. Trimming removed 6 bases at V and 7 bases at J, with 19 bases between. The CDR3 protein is CASSGDTVSGNEQFF. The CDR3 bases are TGTGCCAGCAGCGGAGACACAGTATCGGGAAATGAGCAGTTCTTC.